The clone carrying this TCR beta chain was observed a handful of times. Clones were sequenced by immunoSEQ multiplex PCR, and TCRdb holds only the in-frame ones, with some missing. This sample carries hundreds of thousands of clones, roughly 90% of them seen once, and the ten largest clones take 2% to 3%. The data stem from a study of blood T cell repertoires in COVID-19. The ends were cut back, 3 bases at V and 0 bases at J, with 13 bases in the middle. CDR1 is SGHRS, CDR2 YFSETQ, per germline. The CDR3 is 17 amino acids. Cohort allocation depended upon clinical history that participants reported. Sequencing was done on a sample of PBMCs or T cells enriched from blood (not recorded which). This TCR came from a man aged 55-75 years who had recovered from COVID-19. J is TRBJ2-6 and V is TRBV5-1, with no clear D. CDR3 region: CASSSSATRSGANVLTF. CDR3 coding DNA: TGCGCCAGCAGCTCCTCCGCCACACGCTCTGGGGCCAACGTCCTGACTTTC.